This TCR beta chain emerged from a study of cytotoxic CD8 clonotypes in ibrutinib-treated CLL. Germline V gene data show CDR1 as LNHDA and CDR2 as SQIVND (reference sequence). Trimming cost V 8 bases and J 5 bases; bases outside gene matches: 8. The CDR3 is 13 amino acids. PBMCs that had been cryopreserved were the source of roughly 2 micrograms of genomic DNA for TCR beta libraries. Libraries were prepared by immunoSEQ multiplex PCR; TCRdb keeps only in-frame clonotypes and omits some of them. The sample carries 270,000 or so clones, roughly four fifths recorded once. The sequencing here drew on PBMCs, taken at disease progression, from a patient treated with ibrutinib. This TCR was recovered from a human donor with chronic lymphocytic leukemia. V usage is TRBV19 and J usage is TRBJ2-5, with 7 bases matching TRBD2. CDR3 nucleotide sequence: TGTGCCAGTCTTGGGAGGGTTGGCGAGACCCAGTACTTC. It codes for CASLGRVGETQYF.